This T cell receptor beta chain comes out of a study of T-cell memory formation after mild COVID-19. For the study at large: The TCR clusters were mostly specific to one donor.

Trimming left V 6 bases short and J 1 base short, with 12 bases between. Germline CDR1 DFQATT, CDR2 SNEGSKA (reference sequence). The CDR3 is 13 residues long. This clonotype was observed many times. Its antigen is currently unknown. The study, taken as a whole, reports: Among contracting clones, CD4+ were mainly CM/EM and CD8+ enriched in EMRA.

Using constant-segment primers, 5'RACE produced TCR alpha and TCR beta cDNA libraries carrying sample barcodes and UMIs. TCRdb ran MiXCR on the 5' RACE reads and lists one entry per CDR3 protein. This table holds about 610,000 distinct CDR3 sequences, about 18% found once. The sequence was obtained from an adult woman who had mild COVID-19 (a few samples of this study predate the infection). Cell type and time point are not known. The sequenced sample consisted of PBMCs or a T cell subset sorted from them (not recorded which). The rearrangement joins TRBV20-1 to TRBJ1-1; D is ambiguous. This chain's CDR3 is CSAPDTKNTEAFF. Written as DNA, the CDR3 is TGCAGTGCACCCGACACAAAGAACACTGAAGCTTTCTTT.